This entry lists 31 T cell receptor beta chains sequenced from one sample in a study of shared clonotypes between healthy human individuals. Assay used: immunoSEQ multiplex PCR; TCRdb lists only in-frame clones, some missing. The sample holds 650,000 to 750,000 clones; 55% to 75% are singletons and the top ten take 1.8%. Sequenced material: memory CD4+ T cells sorted from blood. As to subset: CD45RA-negative fraction. The receptors derive from a woman aged 25 to 45 in good health.

The chain employs TRBV25-1 and TRBJ1-3; tentatively, D is TRBD1 (6 bases). Per the germline V gene, CDR1 is MGHDK and CDR2 is SYGVNS. This CDR3 spans 14 amino acids. V was shortened by 3 bases and J by 1 base, with 7 bases between the two germline ends. The CDR3 DNA reads TGTGCCAGCAGTGATCAGGGGTCTGGAAACACCATATATTTT. Translation gives CASSDQGSGNTIYF.

The CDR3 nucleotides are TGTGCCAGCAGTTATGGGGACACCAGCTCCTACGAGCAGTACTTC. As protein: CASSYGDTSSYEQYF. This chain connects TRBV6-5 to TRBJ2-7; TRBD1 is a possible D gene (6 bases). This CDR3 spans 15 amino acids. Germline CDR1 is MNHEY and CDR2 is SVGAGI. Trimming pared 3 bases from V and 0 bases from J, leaving 12 bases between.

The table lists this clone with a count of one. V gene TRBV4-1 combines with J gene TRBJ2-2; no clear D. CDR3 size: 15 residues. Per the germline V gene, CDR1 is MGHRA and CDR2 is YSYEKL. Trimming left V 4 bases short and J 5 bases short, with 14 bases between. The CDR3 sequence is CASSRSGYNTGELFF. CDR3 nucleotides: TGCGCCAGCAGCCGGTCCGGGTACAATACCGGGGAGCTGTTTTTT.

In this sample, this clone turned up a few times. The CDR3 loop is CASRVASGRDTQYF. In DNA, the CDR3 is TGTGCCAGTAGGGTTGCTAGCGGGAGAGATACGCAGTATTTT. The chain uses TRBV19 and TRBJ2-3, with 10 bases aligning to TRBD2. Germline CDR1 LNHDA, CDR2 SQIVND (reference sequence). The CDR3 covers 14 residues. V lost 6 bases, J lost 5 bases, and 5 bases stayed unmatched. The full variable domain, rest sourced from reference TRBV19 and TRBJ2-3, is DGGITQSPKYLFRKEGQNVTLSCEQNLNHDAMYWYRQDPGQGLRLIYYSQIVNDFQKGDIAEGYSVSREKKESFPLTVTSAQKNPTAFYLCASRVASGRDTQYFGPGTRLTVL.

The genes are TRBV5-6 and TRBJ2-2; D not resolved. Trimming pared 3 bases from V and 7 bases from J, leaving 13 bases between. Germline V lookup: CDR1 SGHDT, CDR2 YYEEEE. This CDR3 region has 14 residues. The CDR3 coding sequence is TGTGCCAGCAGCTCCTGGCCGATCCTCGGGGAGCTGTTTTTT. Protein sequence: CASSSWPILGELFF. The full variable domain, completed using reference TRBV5-6 and TRBJ2-2, is DAGVTQSPTHLIKTRGQQVTLRCSPKSGHDTVSWYQQALGQGPQFIFQYYEEEERQRGNFPDRFSGHQFPNYSSELNVNALLLGDSALYLCASSSWPILGELFFGEGSRLTVL.

The sample holds a few counts of this clone. The rearrangement uses TRBV4-1 and TRBJ2-1, with D unresolved. Trimming took 1 base from V and 0 from J, leaving 13 bases between them. The CDR3 extends over 17 amino acids. Germline-derived CDR1 and CDR2 are MGHRA and YSYEKL. The CDR3 DNA sequence: TGCGCCAGCAGCCAAGGCCTTCGGGCCACCTCCTACAATGAGCAGTTCTTC. Its translation: CASSQGLRATSYNEQFF.

J is TRBJ2-3 and V is TRBV4-1; D possibly corresponds to TRBD2 (5 bases). The CDR3 runs to 16 residues. Looked up from germline, CDR1 is MGHRA and CDR2 is YSYEKL. V lost 0 bases to trimming and J lost 7 bases, with 17 bases between them. CDR3 DNA: TGCGCCAGCAGCCAAGATTCGGCGGCCGGAGGTAATACGCAGTATTTT. Encoded protein: CASSQDSAAGGNTQYF.

This clone was seen more than once but under ten times. The chain links TRBV5-4 to TRBJ2-3, with a possible D match to TRBD1 (5 bases). Germline CDR1 reads SGHNT; CDR2 reads YYREEE (reference sequence). Trimming took 4 bases from V and 6 from J, leaving 12 bases between them. This CDR3 is 13 amino acids long. The CDR3 sequence is CASSLDNVDTQYF. The CDR3 DNA is TGTGCCAGCAGCCTGGACAATGTCGATACGCAGTATTTT.

The chain joins TRBV7-2 to TRBJ2-1; TRBD2 is a possible D gene (5 bases). Trimming took 2 bases from V and 6 from J, leaving 17 bases between them. CDR1 is SGHTA and CDR2 is FQGNSA in the germline V gene. The CDR3 spans 16 residues. CDR3 in amino acids: CASSLFPPQEGNEQFF. CDR3 in DNA: TGTGCCAGCAGCTTATTCCCCCCCCAAGAGGGCAATGAGCAGTTCTTC.

In this sample, this clone turned up many times. V and J are TRBV2 and TRBJ2-3; TRBD2 matches at 9 bases. The V segment lost 2 bases and the J segment 2 bases; nucleotides outside the gene matches: 11. The CDR3 is 18 residues long. Looked up from germline, CDR1 is SNHLY and CDR2 is FYNNEI. The CDR3: CASSETASGINPTDTQYF. For the CDR3, the DNA is TGTGCCAGCAGTGAAACGGCTAGCGGGATAAATCCCACAGATACGCAGTATTTT.

This chain connects TRBV10-3 to TRBJ2-5; D is uncertain. Germline V gives CDR1 ENHRY, CDR2 SYGVKD. Deletions cut 2 bases from V and 2 bases from J, with 6 bases between. This CDR3 contains 13 residues. CDR3 residues: CAISETQQETQYF. CDR3 bases: TGTGCCATCAGTGAGACTCAACAAGAGACCCAGTACTTC.

This clone was detected once. J is TRBJ2-3 and V is TRBV5-1; a possible D gene is TRBD1 (6 bases). Trimming took off 4 bases at V and 0 bases at J, with 15 bases between the two ends. Per germline, CDR1 SGHRS and CDR2 YFSETQ. The CDR3 consists of 16 residues. In nucleotides, the CDR3 is TGCGCCAGCAGCGCGAGGAGTACAGGGAGCACAGATACGCAGTATTTT. Amino acids: CASSARSTGSTDTQYF.

The J gene is TRBJ1-3, the V gene TRBV10-1; D is perhaps TRBD1 (5 bases). CDR1 and CDR2 (germline): WNHNN, SYGVQD (reference sequence). V was pared by 7 bases and J by 2 bases, with 9 bases between. The CDR3 has 13 amino acids. The CDR3 here is CASTTATGNTIYF. The CDR3 DNA reads TGCGCCAGCACGACAGCAACTGGAAACACCATATATTTT.

The chain combines TRBV5-4 with TRBJ2-7; 11 bases match TRBD2. J gave up 3 bases and V 5 bases, and 10 bases lay outside the gene matches. The length of the CDR3 is 16 residues. Germline values: CDR1 SGHNT, CDR2 YYREEE (reference sequence). Here the CDR3 DNA reads TGTGCCAGCAGGGCCGGACTAGCGGGTACCATCTACGAGCAGTACTTC. This sequence encodes CASRAGLAGTIYEQYF.

This clone came up a few times. V is TRBV5-5 and J is TRBJ2-1, with D perhaps assigned TRBD1 or TRBD2 (5 bases each). Looked up from germline, CDR1 is SGHKS and CDR2 is YYEKEE (reference sequence). V was clipped by 3 bases and J by 0 bases, with 10 bases between them. This CDR3 comprises 15 residues. In DNA form, the CDR3 reads TGTGCCAGCAGCTCGGGACCTTCCTCCTACAATGAGCAGTTCTTC. It is translated as CASSSGPSSYNEQFF.

The chain combines TRBV23-1 with TRBJ2-7; 8 bases fit TRBD1. TRBV23-1 is filed as an ORF, its function uncertain. CDR3 length: 15 residues. The trim removed 0 bases at V and 2 bases at J, leaving 3 bases unmatched. CDR3: CASSQSSGGTYEQYF. The DNA of the CDR3 is TGCGCCAGCAGTCAATCCTCAGGGGGCACCTACGAGCAGTACTTC.

V usage is TRBV7-9 and J usage is TRBJ2-1, with a weak D call TRBD1 (8 bases). The CDR3 covers 16 residues. Trimming took off 7 bases at V and 4 bases at J, with 20 bases between the two ends. Germline loops: CDR1 SEHNR, CDR2 FQNEAQ (reference sequence). In DNA, the CDR3 is TGTGCCAGCATCCACAGGGGGGCGGGAGAGTACAATGAGCAGTTCTTC. It encodes CASIHRGAGEYNEQFF.

The rearrangement joins TRBV15 to TRBJ2-1, with 14 bases that match TRBD2. J gave up 7 bases and V 0 bases, and 5 bases lay outside the gene matches. The CDR3 has 17 amino acids. The V gene's germline CDR1 is LNHNV and CDR2 YYDKDF (reference sequence). The CDR3 DNA follows: TGTGCCACCAGCAGAGATATTGGGACTAGCGGGAGTAATGAGCAGTTCTTC. It is translated as CATSRDIGTSGSNEQFF.

Note on this clone: A much larger clone is a single base away; this may be a read error. CDR3 residues: CASSLGLAGGDTQYF. DNA for the CDR3: TGTGCCAGCAGCTTGGGACTAGCGGGAGGAGATACGCAGTATTTT. This chain joins TRBV7-2 and TRBJ2-3; 15 bases match TRBD2. This CDR3 contains 15 residues. Germline loops: CDR1 SGHTA, CDR2 FQGNSA. V lost 3 bases and J lost 5; bases outside the gene matches: 0.

V is TRBV27 and J is TRBJ2-1, with 7 bases fitting TRBD1. Germline V gives CDR1 MNHEY, CDR2 SMNVEV (reference sequence). With V trimmed by 6 bases and J by 6 bases, 8 bases remained unmatched. CDR3 length: 14 amino acids. The CDR3 spells CASRNQGQFNEQFF. Here the CDR3 DNA reads TGTGCCAGCAGAAATCAGGGACAGTTCAATGAGCAGTTCTTC.

V is TRBV19 and J is TRBJ2-2; unclear D gene. The CDR3 is 11 residues long. Germline V gives CDR1 LNHDA, CDR2 SQIVND (reference sequence). V was cut by 10 bases and J by 8 bases, with 11 bases left in between. CDR3 residues: CATKRVGELFF. The CDR3 DNA reads as TGTGCCACCAAACGGGTTGGGGAGCTGTTTTTT.

V and J are TRBV2 and TRBJ2-2; maybe TRBD2 (6 bases). Germline lookup yields CDR1 SNHLY and CDR2 FYNNEI. The CDR3 extends over 16 amino acids. V lost 4 bases and J lost 0, with 12 bases in between. CDR3 in amino acids: CASSGWGLANTGELFF. DNA of the CDR3: TGTGCCAGCAGTGGATGGGGACTCGCGAACACCGGGGAGCTGTTTTTT.

V gene TRBV5-1 combines with J gene TRBJ2-5; 7 bases are shared with TRBD2. Judging by the DNA end, TRBJ2-7 fits better; the J call may be wrong. This CDR3 is 15 amino acids long. Germline V gene lookup returns CDR1 SGHRS and CDR2 YFSETQ. The CDR3 is CASSLVGGSLYEQYF. The CDR3 region has the DNA TGCGCCAGCAGCTTGGTTGGCGGGAGCTTATACGAGCAGTACTTC.

Remarks on this clone: At the DNA level, this CDR3 is encoded by other sequences in the same sample as well. The chain employs TRBV9 and TRBJ2-1, with unresolved D. CDR1 is SGDLS, CDR2 YYNGEE, per germline. Trimming left V 4 bases short and J 0 bases short, with 11 bases between. The CDR3 sequence is 15 residues long. CDR3: CASSPRLSSYNEQFF. The CDR3 nucleotides are TGTGCCAGCAGCCCCAGACTGAGCTCCTACAATGAGCAGTTCTTC.

This chain uses TRBV20-1 with TRBJ1-1; D is unclear. The germline V gene encodes CDR1 DFQATT and CDR2 SNEGSKA (reference sequence). This CDR3 has 11 amino acids. Trimming shortened V by 5 bases and J by 1 base, and 5 bases separated the two germline ends. The CDR3 sequence is CSAAGNTEAFF. CDR3 nucleotides: TGCAGTGCTGCGGGGAACACTGAAGCTTTCTTT.

V and J are TRBV7-2 and TRBJ2-3; the match to TRBD2 covers 11 bases. The J segment lost 5 bases and the V segment lost 6 bases, leaving 4 bases of the junction unmatched. The length of the CDR3 is 14 residues. Germline values: CDR1 SGHTA, CDR2 FQGNSA. In DNA, the CDR3 is TGTGCCAGCAGTCGTAGCGGGAGGGAAGATACGCAGTATTTT. As protein: CASSRSGREDTQYF. Looking up the rest from reference TRBV7-2 and TRBJ2-3 gives the full variable domain: GAGVSQSPSNKVTEKGKDVELRCDPISGHTALYWYRQSLGQGLEFLIYFQGNSAPDKSGLPSDRFSAERTGGSVSTLTIQRTQQEDSAVYLCASSRSGREDTQYFGPGTRLTVL.

This sequence joins TRBV28 and TRBJ1-5, with D possibly matching TRBD1 (6 bases). This CDR3 is 16 amino acids long. The V gene's germline CDR1 is MDHEN and CDR2 SYDVKM. The V end was cut by 6 bases, the J end by 4 bases, with 19 bases between. The DNA for the CDR3 is TGTGCCAGCAGGGCCACCACAGGGTCCCCAAATCAGCCCCAGCATTTT. It is translated as CASRATTGSPNQPQHF.

As to this clone: Within the sample, other DNA sequences also encode this same CDR3. The rearrangement joins TRBV7-6 to TRBJ1-1; D might be TRBD1 (5 bases). Trimming shortened V by 5 bases and J by 1 base, and 5 bases separated the two germline ends. CDR1 is SGHVS and CDR2 is FNYEAQ in the germline V gene. This CDR3 region has 12 residues. The CDR3 DNA is TGTGCCAGCAGCCAGGGGAACACTGAAGCTTTCTTT. This codes for CASSQGNTEAFF.

As regards this clone: The same CDR3 is also encoded by other DNA sequences in this sample. V and J are TRBV28 and TRBJ2-7; 11 bases are a match to TRBD2. With 6 bases clipped from V and 2 bases from J, the junction kept 6 bases outside the gene matches. The CDR3 spans 15 residues. In germline, CDR1 is MDHEN, CDR2 SYDVKM. CDR3 DNA sequence: TGTGCCAGCAGGGTCGGGACTAGCGGAACCTACGAGCAGTACTTC. Protein: CASRVGTSGTYEQYF.

The chain carries TRBV19 and TRBJ2-1, with 7 nucleotides matching TRBD1. Germline V gene sequence: CDR1 LNHDA, CDR2 SQIVND (reference sequence). Unmatched junction bases numbered 10, after V lost 5 bases and J lost 3 bases. This CDR3 is 16 amino acids long. This chain's CDR3 is CASSSATGTVYNEQFF. Written as DNA, the CDR3 is TGTGCCAGTAGTTCTGCTACCGGGACAGTCTACAATGAGCAGTTCTTC.

The rearrangement joins TRBV11-2 to TRBJ2-7; 10 nucleotides line up with TRBD2. CDR1 is SGHAT and CDR2 is FQNNGV in the germline V gene. The CDR3 contains 16 residues. V shed 2 bases, J shed 0 bases, and the junction held 4 bases outside the gene matches. CDR3 in DNA: TGTGCCAGCAGCTTACAACTAGCGGGAAGCTCCTACGAGCAGTACTTC. This encodes CASSLQLAGSSYEQYF.